This T cell receptor (beta chain) was sequenced during a study of T cell repertoires in ileal Crohn's disease. The overall study: Median disease duration was about eight years; around 35% smoked at surgery. Surgery for a complication: stricturing in roughly 61%, penetrating in roughly 39%.

Clones were read by immunoSEQ multiplex PCR, and TCRdb kept only the in-frame ones, dropping some. Of fewer than 8,000 clones in the sample, around 79% were seen once. The length of the CDR3 is 16 residues. Germline V gives CDR1 SGHRS, CDR2 YFSETQ. The V segment lost 3 bases and the J segment 8 bases; nucleotides outside the gene matches: 7. The clonotype originates from an adult with Crohn's disease. Material: ileal tissue. The genes are TRBV5-1 and TRBJ2-1, with 14 bases aligning to TRBD2. CDR3 in amino acids: CASSSGLAGGLDEQFF. CDR3 nucleotides: TGCGCCAGCAGCTCTGGACTAGCGGGAGGTTTGGATGAGCAGTTCTTC. Full variable domain (remainder filled in from reference TRBV5-1 and TRBJ2-1): KAGVTQTPRYLIKTRGQQVTLSCSPISGHRSVSWYQQTPGQGLQFLFEYFSETQRNKGNFPGRFSGRQFSNSRSEMNVSTLELGDSALYLCASSSGLAGGLDEQFFGPGTRLTVL.